A single TCR beta chain is shown here with its context. No cognate antigen has been identified for it. No quality values exist for individual bases; no much larger clone is one base distant. Here V drops 4 bases and J drops 0 bases, and the junction holds 7 bases not matched to any gene. The germline V gene provides CDR1 SGHRS and CDR2 YFSETQ. Its CDR3 holds 16 amino acids, cysteine through phenylalanine. Only the CDR3 region is kept as DNA, spanning 48 bases read in frame from base 1. The immunoSEQ Assay, a bias-controlled multiplex PCR, was used to amplify TCRbeta CDR3 regions from genomic DNA. The authors' analysis ran thus. The number of nucleated cells in each sample was estimated by amplification of reference gene primers within the assay. To quantify the absolute abundance of each unique TCRbeta CDR3 rearrangement, sequence reads were collapsed and filtered. For each sample, productive Simpson clonality was calculated as the square root of Simpson's diversity index across productive rearrangements. TCRdb limited this immuneACCESS table to in-frame rearrangements with V and J called. A share of clones is missing; checked studies link under half to unresolved V genes, and the rest is unexplained. The V and J calls and clone size come from that table; D and trimming were worked out from the DNA. For this sample the table gives 330,000 or so clones, of which about 89% were detected only once. In total, the top ten clones hold 1.5% to 2.5% of the sample.

In the prospective study, participants were 18 to 89 years old, resided in fewer than 25 geographic areas of the United States, and were enrolled through a virtual design. Cohort assignment in the prospective study relied on participant-reported clinical history from a screening survey and a study questionnaire. In the prospective study, whole blood, serum and a nasopharyngeal or oropharyngeal swab were collected from each participant by mobile phlebotomists. Participants in the prospective study had the option to provide additional blood draws and questionnaires over a roughly 2-month period. Before DNA extraction, blood samples from the prospective study were shipped at room temperature or frozen. The sample comes from a study of blood T cell repertoires in COVID-19 (dated by TCRdb to 2018 to 2021). As for the study more broadly: Recovered participants in ImmuneRACE Cohort 3 were defined by two consecutive negative NP/OP PCR tests, clearance by a healthcare professional, or resolution of symptoms. Samples were obtained from the ongoing ImmuneRACE study (first 160 participants) and from 1,254 subjects provided by 6 global collaborators. The collaborator samples originated in the United States, Italy and Spain and spanned the acute and convalescent phases of COVID-19. The repertoires were released in a freely available public database meant as a resource for research on the immune response to SARS-CoV-2. Sample metadata almost always included a de-identified subject ID, COVID-19 status, age in years and sex. The material from the prospective study consisted of cDNA or gDNA derived from T cells, B-cell-depleted T cells, or PBMCs. HLA class I and class II types, where available, came from metadata supplied by the sample provider rather than from assay-based typing. Deeply sampled blood TCRbeta repertoires from subjects exposed to, actively infected with, or recovered from COVID-19 were included in the dataset. Overall study results and their limits: The amount of clinical and demographic metadata varied by source and participant and was provided uncurated.

Here the chain combines TRBV5-1 and TRBJ2-1; TRBD2 agrees with 7 junctional bases. The sample comprised PBMCs or T cells enriched from blood (not recorded which). The clonotype comes from a man aged 35 to 55 in a cohort exposed to, infected with or recovered from COVID-19 (not recorded which). The CDR3 reads CASSLGGGSSYNEQFF. The DNA sequence reads TGCGCCAGCAGCCTAGGAGGCGGGAGCTCCTACAATGAGCAGTTCTTC.